The 12 T cell receptor beta chains listed next were all sequenced from one sample in a study of blood T cells in healthy people across ages. Together with a sample-barcoded 5' primer, a J-beta primer mix was included in a second PCR lasting roughly 7 to 11 cycles. Each CDR3 protein gets one entry after TCRdb re-called the 5' RACE reads with MiXCR. The data hold 910,000 or so distinct CDR3 sequences, with about 51% observed a single time. The sequenced sample was blood. The origin of the receptors is a woman aged 55-70 years in good health.

The chain combines TRBV28 with TRBJ1-1; no clear D gene. Germline V lookup: CDR1 MDHEN, CDR2 SYDVKM. The CDR3 is 11 amino acids. V shed 11 bases and J shed 1 base, with 8 bases lying between them. In DNA form, the CDR3 reads TGTGCCTGCAAGGCGAACACTGAAGCTTTCTTT. Amino acid sequence: CACKANTEAFF.

This clonotype was recorded once. This chain joins TRBV27 and TRBJ1-1; possible D gene TRBD1, 6 bases. Germline V CDR1 and CDR2: MNHEY, SMNVEV (reference sequence). V lost 2 bases, J lost 3 bases, and 13 bases lay in between. The CDR3 is 15 amino acids. CDR3 DNA: TGTGCCAGCAGTTTAAAAGGACAGATACACACTGAAGCTTTCTTT. Its protein is CASSLKGQIHTEAFF.

This clonotype came up once. The chain employs TRBV2 and TRBJ2-3; 7 bases are shared with TRBD2. Trimming removed 7 bases from V and 8 bases from J; junction bases left unmatched: 12. The CDR3 contains 14 residues. CDR1 is SNHLY and CDR2 is FYNNEI in the germline V gene. CDR3 protein: CASTMGLPPATQYF. In DNA, the CDR3 is TGTGCCAGCACAATGGGACTACCCCCAGCTACGCAGTATTTT.

The chain joins TRBV3-1 to TRBJ2-4; TRBD2 matches 13 bases. The CDR3 covers 18 residues. The germline V gene encodes CDR1 LGHDT and CDR2 YNNKEL (reference sequence). The trim removed 5 bases at V and 1 base at J, leaving 8 bases unmatched. In DNA form, the CDR3 reads TGTGCCAGCAGCTATGGACTAGCGGGAGTTTCGGCCAAAAACATTCAGTACTTC. Translation gives CASSYGLAGVSAKNIQYF. Full variable domain (outside the CDR3, taken from reference TRBV3-1 and TRBJ2-4): DTAVSQTPKYLVTQMGNDKSIKCEQNLGHDTMYWYKQDSKKFLKIMFSYNNKELIINETVPNRFSPKSPDKAHLNLHINSLELGDSAVYFCASSYGLAGVSAKNIQYFGAGTRLSVL.

The chain combines TRBV5-5 with TRBJ2-7, with D maybe TRBD1 (5 bases). The CDR3 spans 15 residues. V was trimmed by 4 bases and J by 5 bases, leaving 19 bases between them. Per germline, CDR1 SGHKS and CDR2 YYEKEE (reference sequence). Written as DNA, the CDR3 is TGTGCCAGCAGCCCGTTGTACCAGGGTTTTAACGAGCAGTACTTC. Its translation is CASSPLYQGFNEQYF.

The V call is TRBV12-3 or TRBV12-4, the J call TRBJ2-2, with 9 bases lining up with TRBD1. The V and J ends lost 6 bases and 6 bases, in that order; junction bases with no gene match: 2. The CDR3 totals 13 residues. The CDR3 nucleotides are TGTGCCAGCAGAAGACAGGGGGCCGGGGAGCTGTTTTTT. This codes for CASRRQGAGELFF.

V gene TRBV12-3 or TRBV12-4 combines with J gene TRBJ2-5, with 7 nucleotides matching TRBD2. The CDR3 is 14 residues long. J lost 11 bases, V lost 6 bases, and 15 bases had no gene match. The CDR3 protein is CASSVWREGNEQYF. As DNA, the CDR3 is TGTGCCAGCAGCGTCTGGAGGGAGGGTAATGAGCAGTACTTC.

The gene calls are TRBV19 and TRBJ2-3; maybe TRBD1 (5 bases). V was shortened by 4 bases and J by 1 base, with 15 bases between the two germline ends. This CDR3 comprises 16 residues. Germline CDR1 LNHDA, CDR2 SQIVND (reference sequence). CDR3 sequence: CASSTLGPEGTDTQYF. CDR3 DNA: TGTGCCAGTAGTACCCTGGGGCCCGAGGGCACAGATACGCAGTATTTT.

Concerning this clonotype: The germline gene is not matched at one end of the junction; a read error may be the cause. V and J are TRBV4-2 and TRBJ2-5, with unresolved D. The DNA end is a closer match to TRBJ2-7, so the J assignment may be wrong. Per germline, CDR1 LGHNA and CDR2 YNFKEQ. CDR3 size: 13 residues. In DNA form, the CDR3 reads TGTGCCAGCAGCCAAGGACTTTCCTGCGAGCAGTACTTC. It encodes CASSQGLSCEQYF.

This clonotype showed up just once. V and J are TRBV20-1 and TRBJ1-4; D is unresolved. The germline V gene has CDR1 DFQATT and CDR2 SNEGSKA (reference sequence). V was clipped by 3 bases and J by 4 bases, with 3 bases between them. The CDR3 is made up of 11 amino acids. The CDR3 region has the DNA TGCAGTGCTAGGGATAATGAAAAACTGTTTTTT. It is translated as CSARDNEKLFF.

A few counts support this clonotype. The V and J genes are TRBV20-1 and TRBJ2-5, with D perhaps matching TRBD2 (6 bases). Germline CDR1 is DFQATT and CDR2 is SNEGSKA (reference sequence). The CDR3 spans 15 residues. Trimming removed 3 bases from V and 0 bases from J, with 14 bases in between. The CDR3, as DNA: TGCAGTGCTAGCGATCTGAGCGGGTACCAAGAGACCCAGTACTTC. Protein sequence: CSASDLSGYQETQYF.

V usage is TRBV5-1 and J usage is TRBJ2-3; TRBD2 agrees at 13 bases. V was clipped by 0 bases and J by 3 bases; unmatched bases: 4. In germline, CDR1 is SGHRS, CDR2 YFSETQ. The CDR3 consists of 17 residues. Here the CDR3 DNA reads TGCGCCAGCAGCTTGGCCGGGACTAGCGGGGCAACAGATACGCAGTATTTT. This gives the protein CASSLAGTSGATDTQYF.